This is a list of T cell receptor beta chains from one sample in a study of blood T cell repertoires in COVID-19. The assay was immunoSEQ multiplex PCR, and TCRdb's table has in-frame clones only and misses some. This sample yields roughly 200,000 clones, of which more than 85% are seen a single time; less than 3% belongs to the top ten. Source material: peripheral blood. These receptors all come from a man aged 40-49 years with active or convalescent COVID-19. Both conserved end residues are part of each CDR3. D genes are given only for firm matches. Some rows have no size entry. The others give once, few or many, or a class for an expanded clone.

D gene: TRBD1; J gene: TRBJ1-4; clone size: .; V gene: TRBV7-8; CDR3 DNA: TGTGCCAGCAGGCGACAGGGATCTGGGCTTGAAAAACTGTTTTTT; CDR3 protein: CASRRQGSGLEKLFF
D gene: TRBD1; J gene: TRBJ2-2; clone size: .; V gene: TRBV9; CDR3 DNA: TGTGCCAGCAGCGTCGAGGGTACTACAGGGGGCGCGAACACCGGGGAGCTGTTTTTT; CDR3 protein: CASSVEGTTGGANTGELFF
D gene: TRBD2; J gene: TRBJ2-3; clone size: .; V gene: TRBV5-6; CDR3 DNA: TGTGCCAGCAGCTATCTCGGGACTAGCGGGGGTAGAACAGATACGCAGTATTTT; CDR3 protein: CASSYLGTSGGRTDTQYF
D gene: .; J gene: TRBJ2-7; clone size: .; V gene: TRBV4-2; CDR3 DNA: TGTGCCAGCAGCCAGGACAGATCCTACGAGCAGTACTTC; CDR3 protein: CASSQDRSYEQYF
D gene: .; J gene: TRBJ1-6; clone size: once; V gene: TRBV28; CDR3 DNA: TGTGCCAGCAGGGAAACCGGGGCACCCCTCCACTTT; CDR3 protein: CASRETGAPLHF
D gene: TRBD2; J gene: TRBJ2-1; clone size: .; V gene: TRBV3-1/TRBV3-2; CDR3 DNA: TGTGCCAGCAGCCAAGGCGGGGGGGCTAGGGATGAGCAGTTCTTC; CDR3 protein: CASSQGGGARDEQFF
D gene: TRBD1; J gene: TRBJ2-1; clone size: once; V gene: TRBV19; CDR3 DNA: TGTGCCAGTTCGGGTCGGGACAGGAACAATGAGCAGTTCTTC; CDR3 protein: CASSGRDRNNEQFF
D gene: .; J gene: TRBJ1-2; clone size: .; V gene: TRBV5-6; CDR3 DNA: TGTGCCAGCAGCTTGAGGGGGGGCCGGGATAACTATGGCTACACCTTC; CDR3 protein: CASSLRGGRDNYGYTF
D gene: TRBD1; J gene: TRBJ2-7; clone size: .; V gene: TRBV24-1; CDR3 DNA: TGTGCCACCAGTCAGGACAGGGACACCTACGAGCAGTACTTC; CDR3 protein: CATSQDRDTYEQYF
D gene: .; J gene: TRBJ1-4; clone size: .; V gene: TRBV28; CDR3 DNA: TGTGCCAGCAGTTGGAGGGGAAGGACTAATGAAAAACTGTTTTTT; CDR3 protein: CASSWRGRTNEKLFF
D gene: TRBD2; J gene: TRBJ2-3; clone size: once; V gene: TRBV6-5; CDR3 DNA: TGTGCCAGCAGTTCAACTAGCGGGGGAAGCACAGATACGCAGTATTTT; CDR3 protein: CASSSTSGGSTDTQYF
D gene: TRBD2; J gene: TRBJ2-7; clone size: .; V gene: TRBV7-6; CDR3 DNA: TGTGCCAGCAGCTTAGGTGATGCACTAGCGGGGGTCTACGAGCAGTACTTC; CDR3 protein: CASSLGDALAGVYEQYF
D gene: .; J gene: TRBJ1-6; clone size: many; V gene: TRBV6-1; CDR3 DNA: TGTGCCAGCAGTGAACACGGTTATTCACCCCTCCACTTT; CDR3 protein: CASSEHGYSPLHF
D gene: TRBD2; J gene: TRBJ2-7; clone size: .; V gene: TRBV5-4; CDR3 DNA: TGTGCCAGCAGCCCGCCGGGACTAGCTTCCTACGAGCAGTACTTC; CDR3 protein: CASSPPGLASYEQYF
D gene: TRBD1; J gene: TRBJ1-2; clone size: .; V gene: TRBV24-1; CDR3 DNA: TGTGCCACCAGTCCCGGGACAGGGGGCGGCTATGGCTACACCTTC; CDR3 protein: CATSPGTGGGYGYTF
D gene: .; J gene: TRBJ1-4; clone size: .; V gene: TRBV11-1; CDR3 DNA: TGTGCCAGCAGCGCGAGTAGAGCTAATGAAAAACTGTTTTTT; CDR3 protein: CASSASRANEKLFF
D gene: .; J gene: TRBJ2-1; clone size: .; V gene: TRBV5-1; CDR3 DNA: TGCGCCAGCAGCTCCGGTACAGGGAACGAGCAGTTCTTC; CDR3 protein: CASSSGTGNEQFF
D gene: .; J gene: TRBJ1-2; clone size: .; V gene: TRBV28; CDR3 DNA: TGTGCCAGCAGTTTACGGGGGAACTATGGCTACACCTTC; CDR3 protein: CASSLRGNYGYTF
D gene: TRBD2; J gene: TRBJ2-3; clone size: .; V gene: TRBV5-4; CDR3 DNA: TGTGCCAGCAGCTTGGGGGTAGCGGGGGAGGCGCAGTATTTT; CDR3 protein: CASSLGVAGEAQYF
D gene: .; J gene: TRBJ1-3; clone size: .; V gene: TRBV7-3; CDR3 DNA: TGTGCCAGCAGCTTATCGGGGGCTGGAAACACCATATATTTT; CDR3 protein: CASSLSGAGNTIYF
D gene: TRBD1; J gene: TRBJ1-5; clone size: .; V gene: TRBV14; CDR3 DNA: TGTGCCAGCAGGAAGAGGGACAGGAAAGATAGGAGCAATCAGCCCCAGCATTTT; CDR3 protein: CASRKRDRKDRSNQPQHF
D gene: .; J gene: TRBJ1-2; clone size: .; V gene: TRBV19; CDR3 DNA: TGTGCCAGTAGTAACCCCTCGCGGGTGGGTACTAACTATGGCTACACCTTC; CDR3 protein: CASSNPSRVGTNYGYTF
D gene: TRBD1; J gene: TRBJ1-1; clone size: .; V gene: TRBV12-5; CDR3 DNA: TGTGCTAGTGGTTCCACCACAACAGGGGGATTCGAAGCTTTCTTT; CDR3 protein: CASGSTTTGGFEAFF
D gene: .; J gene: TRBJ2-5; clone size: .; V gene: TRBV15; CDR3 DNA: TGTGCCACCAGCAGAGGGGAACTAGCCCAACGGGAAGAGACCCAGTACTTC; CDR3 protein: CATSRGELAQREETQYF
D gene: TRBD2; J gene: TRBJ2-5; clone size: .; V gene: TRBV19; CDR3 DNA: TGTGCCAGTAGAAGGACTAGAGAAGAGACCCAGTACTTC; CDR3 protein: CASRRTREETQYF
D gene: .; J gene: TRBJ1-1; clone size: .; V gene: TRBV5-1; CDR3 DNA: TGCGCCAGCAGCCCGCGCCTGGCAGGGGTGAACACTGAAGCTTTCTTT; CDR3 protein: CASSPRLAGVNTEAFF
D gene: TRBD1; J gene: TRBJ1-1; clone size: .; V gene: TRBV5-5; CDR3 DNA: TGTGCCAGCAGCAGCCGGGACAGGGTAACGGAGAACACTGAAGCTTTCTTT; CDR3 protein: CASSSRDRVTENTEAFF
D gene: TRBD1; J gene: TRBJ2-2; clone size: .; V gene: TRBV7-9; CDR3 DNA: TGTGCCAGCAGCTTTCACCGGGACAGGGGTTCCGGGGAGCTGTTTTTT; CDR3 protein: CASSFHRDRGSGELFF
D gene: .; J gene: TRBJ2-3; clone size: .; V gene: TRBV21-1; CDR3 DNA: TGTGCCAGCAGCAATAGCGGGGGGCCTCCCACTCCCACAGATACGCAGTATTTT; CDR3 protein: CASSNSGGPPTPTDTQYF
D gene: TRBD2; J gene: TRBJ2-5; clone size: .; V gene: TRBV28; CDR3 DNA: TGTGCCAGCAGCCAGATAGGGCTAGCGGGGAACCAAGAGACCCAGTACTTC; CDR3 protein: CASSQIGLAGNQETQYF
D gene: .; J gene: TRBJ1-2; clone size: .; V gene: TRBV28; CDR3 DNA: TGTGCCACCTCCGTGGGAGCGGGTGTGGTGTGGGGCTACACCTTC; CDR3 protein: CATSVGAGVVWGYTF
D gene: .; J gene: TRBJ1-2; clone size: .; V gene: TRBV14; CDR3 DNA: TGTGCCAGCAGCCAAGTTAAAGGGGCCTATGGCTACACCTTC; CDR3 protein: CASSQVKGAYGYTF
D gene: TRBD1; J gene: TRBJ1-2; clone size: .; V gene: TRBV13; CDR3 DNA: TGTGCCAGCAGCAAGACAGGGGGGTGGAACTATGGCTACACCTTC; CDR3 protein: CASSKTGGWNYGYTF
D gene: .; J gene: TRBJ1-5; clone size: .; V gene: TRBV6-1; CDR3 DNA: TGTGCCAGCAGAGACAGCCGCAATCAGCCCCAGCATTTT; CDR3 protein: CASRDSRNQPQHF
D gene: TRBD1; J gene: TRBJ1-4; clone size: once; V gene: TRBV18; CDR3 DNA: TGTGCCAGCTCACCAAAGACAGGGATGGGAACTAATGAAAAACTGTTTTTT; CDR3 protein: CASSPKTGMGTNEKLFF
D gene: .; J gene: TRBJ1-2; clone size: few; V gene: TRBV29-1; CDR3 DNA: TGCAGCGTTGCCGTCAGGGTTAACTATGGCTACACCTTC; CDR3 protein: CSVAVRVNYGYTF
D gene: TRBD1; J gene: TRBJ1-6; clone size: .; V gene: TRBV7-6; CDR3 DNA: TGTGCCAGCAGCTCGGGACAGGGTTCCTATAATTCACCCCTCCACTTT; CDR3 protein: CASSSGQGSYNSPLHF
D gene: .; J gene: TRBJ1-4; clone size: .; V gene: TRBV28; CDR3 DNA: TGTGCCAGCAGTACAAACAGGCTGACTCTGTTTTTT; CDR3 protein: CASSTNRLTLFF
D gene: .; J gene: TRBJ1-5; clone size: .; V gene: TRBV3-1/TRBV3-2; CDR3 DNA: TGTGCCAGCAGCCAAGGAAGCCACCCATATCAGCCCCAGCATTTT; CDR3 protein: CASSQGSHPYQPQHF
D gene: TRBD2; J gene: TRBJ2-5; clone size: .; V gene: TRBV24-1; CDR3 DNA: TGTGCCACCAGTGACACCCTGACTAGCGGGGGGGAAGAGACCCAGTACTTC; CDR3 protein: CATSDTLTSGGEETQYF
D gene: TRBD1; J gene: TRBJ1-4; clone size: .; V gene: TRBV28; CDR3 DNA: TGTGCCAGCAAGGCAGGGGGTGGTGGTGAAAAACTGTTTTTT; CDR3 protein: CASKAGGGGEKLFF
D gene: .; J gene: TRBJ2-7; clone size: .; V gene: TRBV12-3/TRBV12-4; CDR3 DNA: TGTGCCAGCAGTTTTAACTACGAGCAGTACTTC; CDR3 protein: CASSFNYEQYF
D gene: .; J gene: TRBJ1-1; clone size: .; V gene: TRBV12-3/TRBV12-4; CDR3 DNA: TGTGCCAGCACTTATTCGTCTGAAGCTTTCTTT; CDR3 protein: CASTYSSEAFF
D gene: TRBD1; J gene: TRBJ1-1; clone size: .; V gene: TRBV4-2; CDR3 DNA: TGTGCCAGCAGCCTTCAAGCAGGGACAGGGGCCCGCGGCACTGAAGCTTTCTTT; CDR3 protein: CASSLQAGTGARGTEAFF
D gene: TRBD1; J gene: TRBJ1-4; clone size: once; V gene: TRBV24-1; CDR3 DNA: TGTGCCACCAGTGAGCCGACAGGGCTTGGTGAAAAACTGTTTTTT; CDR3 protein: CATSEPTGLGEKLFF